Following are 14 T cell receptor beta chains from one sample sequenced in a study of shared clonotypes between healthy human individuals. Terminally differentiated effector memory CD45RA+ cells were left out of the naive CD8 fraction, which was CD45RO-negative and positively selected for CCR7. Profiling relied on immunoSEQ multiplex PCR, and the TCRdb table lists in-frame clones only, not all of them. The sample consists of 1.5 million to 2.5 million clones, just under 95% of them appearing once. Input material: naive CD8+ T cells sorted from blood. Receptors originate from a man in his late teens or twenties in good health.

The V call is TRBV18, the J call TRBJ2-5; D not resolved. Trimming took off 3 bases at V and 4 bases at J, with 9 bases between the two ends. CDR3 size: 13 residues. The germline CDR1 and CDR2 sequences are KGHSH and LQKENI. CDR3 residues: CASSPVYGETQYF. Here the CDR3 DNA reads TGTGCCAGCTCACCCGTATACGGAGAGACCCAGTACTTC.

V and J are TRBV10-1 and TRBJ2-7; no clear D gene. Germline CDR1 and CDR2: WNHNN and SYGVQD (reference sequence). Trimming stripped 0 bases from V and 2 bases from J, with 8 bases between. There are 14 residues in the CDR3. The chain's CDR3 is CASSESHFTYEQYF. DNA for the CDR3: TGCGCCAGCAGTGAGTCACATTTTACCTACGAGCAGTACTTC.

About this clone itself: Other DNA sequences from this sample encode an identical CDR3 as well. The chain carries TRBV6-1 and TRBJ1-4; D is unclear. Trimming removed 2 bases at V and 4 bases at J, with 5 bases between. Germline CDR1 MNHNS, CDR2 SASEGT. The CDR3 runs to 13 residues. This CDR3 is CASSELVNEKLFF. DNA for the CDR3: TGTGCCAGCAGTGAACTTGTTAATGAAAAACTGTTTTTT.

This clone was picked up a small number of times. Distinct nucleotide sequences in the sample also encode this CDR3. The V call is TRBV6-5, the J call TRBJ2-7; D perhaps matches TRBD2 (6 bases). Germline V gives CDR1 MNHEY, CDR2 SVGAGI. Trimming pared 3 bases from V and 3 bases from J, leaving 9 bases between. The CDR3 loop spans 13 amino acids. The CDR3 nucleotides are TGTGCCAGCAGTTATATCGGGAGCTACGAGCAGTACTTC. Translation: CASSYIGSYEQYF.

The V and J genes are TRBV5-6 and TRBJ2-7, with TRBD2 as a possible D gene (5 bases). Trimming removed 5 bases at V and 3 bases at J, with 21 bases between. Germline V gene lookup returns CDR1 SGHDT and CDR2 YYEEEE. The CDR3 consists of 16 residues. CDR3 sequence: CASRLEAASAVYEQYF. CDR3 DNA: TGTGCCAGCAGACTAGAAGCAGCTTCTGCAGTCTACGAGCAGTACTTC. Complete variable domain (other parts from reference TRBV5-6 and TRBJ2-7): DAGVTQSPTHLIKTRGQQVTLRCSPKSGHDTVSWYQQALGQGPQFIFQYYEEEERQRGNFPDRFSGHQFPNYSSELNVNALLLGDSALYLCASRLEAASAVYEQYFGPGTRLTVT.

The table lists this clone with a count of one. This sample includes further DNA sequences coding for the same CDR3. This chain connects TRBV6-5 to TRBJ2-2, with D unresolved. V gave up 2 bases and J gave up 6 bases, with 4 bases separating them. CDR1 and CDR2 from the germline V gene are MNHEY and SVGAGI. There are 12 residues in the CDR3. The CDR3 loop is CASSYAPGELFF. The CDR3, as DNA: TGTGCCAGCAGTTACGCCCCCGGGGAGCTGTTTTTT.

CDR3 nucleotides: TGCGCCAGCAGCCAAGACAGGGCTGTGTTGTATTCACCCCTCCACTTT. This sequence encodes CASSQDRAVLYSPLHF. The chain is built from TRBV4-1 and TRBJ1-6, with D possibly TRBD1 on 5 matching bases. Germline V CDR1 and CDR2: MGHRA, YSYEKL. CDR3 length: 16 residues. The ends were cut back, 0 bases at V and 8 bases at J, with 14 bases in the middle.

This clone was seen only once. The chain carries TRBV11-2 and TRBJ2-1; 11 nucleotides match TRBD2. The CDR3 runs to 17 residues. The germline gives CDR1 SGHAT, CDR2 FQNNGV. V trimming: 0 bases; J trimming: 4 bases; junction bases outside the gene matches: 5. Written as DNA, the CDR3 is TGTGCCAGCAGCTTAGAGATAGCGGGGGGGCCTTACAATGAGCAGTTCTTC. It translates to CASSLEIAGGPYNEQFF.

The V and J genes are TRBV18 and TRBJ2-2; 16 bases match TRBD2. This CDR3 is built from 20 residues. Looked up from germline, CDR1 is KGHSH and CDR2 is LQKENI. J gave up 3 bases and V 0 bases, and 7 bases lay outside the gene matches. This CDR3 is CASSPPGTSGGAEDTGELFF. Here the CDR3 DNA reads TGTGCCAGCTCACCACCGGGGACTAGCGGGGGGGCCGAGGACACCGGGGAGCTGTTTTTT.

On this clone itself: Germline is not matched at one junction end, which may reflect a read error. Other DNA sequences in this specimen translate into the identical CDR3. The rearrangement joins TRBV7-9 to TRBJ2-1; 9 bases align to TRBD2. CDR3 length equals 15 residues. Germline assignment: CDR1 SEHNR and CDR2 FQNEAQ (reference sequence). The DNA for the CDR3 is TGTGCCAGCAGCCTAGCGGGGAGCTCCTACAATGAGCAGTTCTTC. Residues: CASSLAGSSYNEQFF.

The rearrangement links TRBV6-1 to TRBJ1-2; D is possibly TRBD1 (6 bases). Trimming stripped 7 bases from V and 4 bases from J, with 19 bases between. The CDR3 covers 15 residues. The germline V gene encodes CDR1 MNHNS and CDR2 SASEGT. The CDR3 sequence is CASTQGGGLLYGYTF. The DNA for the CDR3 is TGTGCCAGCACGCAGGGAGGGGGGCTGCTCTATGGCTACACCTTC.

The chain is built from TRBV28 and TRBJ2-7; a weak D match, TRBD2 (6 bases). Germline values: CDR1 MDHEN, CDR2 SYDVKM. V shed 5 bases and J shed 5 bases, with 22 bases lying between them. There are 16 residues in the CDR3. The CDR3 reads CASSPLFGGAWHEQYF. CDR3 nucleotides: TGTGCCAGCAGTCCCCTTTTTGGCGGGGCCTGGCACGAGCAGTACTTC.

The chain joins TRBV19 to TRBJ1-6; D not resolved. The germline V gene encodes CDR1 LNHDA and CDR2 SQIVND (reference sequence). Trimming shortened V by 4 bases and J by 3 bases, and 7 bases separated the two germline ends. The CDR3 is 14 residues long. Here the CDR3 DNA reads TGTGCCAGTAGTACTTTTAACTATAATTCACCCCTCCACTTT. Amino acid sequence: CASSTFNYNSPLHF.

The chain has TRBV27 and TRBJ2-5; no definite D call. Germline loops: CDR1 MNHEY, CDR2 SMNVEV (reference sequence). Trimming shortened V by 2 bases and J by 3 bases, and 10 bases separated the two germline ends. This CDR3 comprises 14 residues. CDR3 sequence reads: CASSLVDPKETQYF. The CDR3 DNA reads TGTGCCAGCAGTTTAGTGGACCCGAAAGAGACCCAGTACTTC.